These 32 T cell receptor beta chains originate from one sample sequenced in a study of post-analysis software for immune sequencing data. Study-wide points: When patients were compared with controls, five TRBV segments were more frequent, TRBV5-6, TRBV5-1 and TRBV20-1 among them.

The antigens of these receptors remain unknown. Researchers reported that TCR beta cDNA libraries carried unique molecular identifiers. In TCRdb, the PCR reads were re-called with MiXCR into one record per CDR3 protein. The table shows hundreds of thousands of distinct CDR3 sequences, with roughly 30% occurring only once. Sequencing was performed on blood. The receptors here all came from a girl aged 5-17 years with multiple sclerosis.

The CDR3 DNA follows: TGTGCCAGCAGCCCTCAACGAAATGGGGAGCAGTACTTC. Its translation is CASSPQRNGEQYF. This chain joins TRBV13 and TRBJ2-7; D is ambiguous. Germline CDR1 is PRHDT and CDR2 is FYEKMQ (reference sequence). The CDR3 sequence is 13 residues long. V lost 5 bases and J lost 7, with 15 bases in between.

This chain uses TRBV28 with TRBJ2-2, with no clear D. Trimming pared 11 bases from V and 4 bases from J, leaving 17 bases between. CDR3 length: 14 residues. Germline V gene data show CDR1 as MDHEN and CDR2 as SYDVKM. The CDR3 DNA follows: TGTGCCGCATTCGAAGACGGACGCACCGGGGAGCTGTTTTTT. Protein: CAAFEDGRTGELFF.

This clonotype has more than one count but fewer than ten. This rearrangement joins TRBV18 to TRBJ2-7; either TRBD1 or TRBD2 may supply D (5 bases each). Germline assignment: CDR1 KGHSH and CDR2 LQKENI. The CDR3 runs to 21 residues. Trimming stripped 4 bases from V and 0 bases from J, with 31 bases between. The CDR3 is CASSRKDITRSTGPHSYEQYF. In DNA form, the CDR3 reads TGTGCCAGCTCACGGAAGGACATTACTAGATCGACTGGACCCCACTCCTACGAGCAGTACTTC.

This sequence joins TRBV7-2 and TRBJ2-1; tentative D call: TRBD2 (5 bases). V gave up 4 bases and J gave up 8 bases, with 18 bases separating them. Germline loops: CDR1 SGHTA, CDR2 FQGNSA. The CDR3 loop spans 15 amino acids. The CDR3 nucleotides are TGTGCCAGCAGCTCCGGTTCCCTAGCTGCCCATGAGCAGTTCTTC. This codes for CASSSGSLAAHEQFF. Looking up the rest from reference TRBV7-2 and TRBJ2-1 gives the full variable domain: GAGVSQSPSNKVTEKGKDVELRCDPISGHTALYWYRQSLGQGLEFLIYFQGNSAPDKSGLPSDRFSAERTGGSVSTLTIQRTQQEDSAVYLCASSSGSLAAHEQFFGPGTRLTVL.

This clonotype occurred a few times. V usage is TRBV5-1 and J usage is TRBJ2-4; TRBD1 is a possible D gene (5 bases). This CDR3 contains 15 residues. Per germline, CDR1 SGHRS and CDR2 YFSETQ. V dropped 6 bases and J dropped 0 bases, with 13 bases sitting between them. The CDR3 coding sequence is TGCGCCAGCACAGATCAGACAGTAGCCAAAAACATTCAGTACTTC. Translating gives CASTDQTVAKNIQYF.

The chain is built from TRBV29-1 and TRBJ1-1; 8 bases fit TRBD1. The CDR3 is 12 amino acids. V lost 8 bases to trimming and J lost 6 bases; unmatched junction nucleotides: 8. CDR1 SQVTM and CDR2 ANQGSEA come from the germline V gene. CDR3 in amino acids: CSTGQGLAEAFF. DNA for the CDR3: TGCAGCACCGGACAGGGTCTCGCTGAAGCTTTCTTT.

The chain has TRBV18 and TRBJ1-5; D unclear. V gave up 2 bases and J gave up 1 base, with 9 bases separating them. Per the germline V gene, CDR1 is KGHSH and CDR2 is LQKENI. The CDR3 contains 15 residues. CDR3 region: CASSPFTESNQPQHF. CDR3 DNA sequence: TGTGCCAGCTCACCATTTACAGAGAGCAATCAGCCCCAGCATTTT. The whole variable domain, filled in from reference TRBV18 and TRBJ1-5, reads NAGVMQNPRHLVRRRGQEARLRCSPMKGHSHVYWYRQLPEEGLKFMVYLQKENIIDESGMPKERFSAEFPKEGPSILRIQQVVRGDSAAYFCASSPFTESNQPQHFGDGTRLSIL.

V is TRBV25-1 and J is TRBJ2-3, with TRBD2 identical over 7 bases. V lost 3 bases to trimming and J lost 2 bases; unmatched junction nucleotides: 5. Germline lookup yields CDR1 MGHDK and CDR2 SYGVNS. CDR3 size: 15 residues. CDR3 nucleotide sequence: TGTGCCAGCAGTGAGATCAGCGGGGACACAGATACGCAGTATTTT. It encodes CASSEISGDTDTQYF.

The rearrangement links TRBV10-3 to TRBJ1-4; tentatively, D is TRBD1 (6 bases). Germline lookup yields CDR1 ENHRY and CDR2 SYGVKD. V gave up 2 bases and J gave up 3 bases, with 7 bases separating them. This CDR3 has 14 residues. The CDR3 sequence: CAISEGQPNEKLFF. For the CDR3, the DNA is TGTGCCATCAGTGAGGGACAGCCTAATGAAAAACTGTTTTTT.

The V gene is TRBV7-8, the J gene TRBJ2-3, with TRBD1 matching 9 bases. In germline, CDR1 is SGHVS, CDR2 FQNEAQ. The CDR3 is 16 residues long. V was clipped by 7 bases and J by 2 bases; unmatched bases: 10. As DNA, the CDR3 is TGTGCCAGCACCGTGGGGGACAGGGACCCCACAGATACGCAGTATTTT. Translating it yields CASTVGDRDPTDTQYF.

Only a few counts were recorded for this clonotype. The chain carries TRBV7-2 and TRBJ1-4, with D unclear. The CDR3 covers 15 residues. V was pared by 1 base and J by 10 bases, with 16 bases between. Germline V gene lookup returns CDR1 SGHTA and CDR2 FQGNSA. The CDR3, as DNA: TGTGCCAGCAGCTTAGTCCCAGCCCGTAGGAGAAAACTGTTTTTT. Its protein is CASSLVPARRRKLFF.

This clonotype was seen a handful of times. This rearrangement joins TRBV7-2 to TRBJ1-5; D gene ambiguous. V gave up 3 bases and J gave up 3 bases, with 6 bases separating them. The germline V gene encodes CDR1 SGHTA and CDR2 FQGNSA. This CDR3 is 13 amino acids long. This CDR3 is CASSFRFNQPQHF. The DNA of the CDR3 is TGTGCCAGCAGCTTCAGGTTCAATCAGCCCCAGCATTTT.

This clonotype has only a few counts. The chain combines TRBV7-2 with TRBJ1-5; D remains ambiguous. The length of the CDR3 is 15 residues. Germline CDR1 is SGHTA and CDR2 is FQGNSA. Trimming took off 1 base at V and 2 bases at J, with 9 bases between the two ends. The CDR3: CASSLGEGGNQPQHF. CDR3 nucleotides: TGTGCCAGCAGCTTAGGGGAAGGCGGCAATCAGCCCCAGCATTTT.

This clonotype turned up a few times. The CDR3 here is CASSPAGRGTDTQYF. In nucleotides, the CDR3 is TGTGCCAGCAGTCCCGCGGGAAGGGGCACAGATACGCAGTATTTT. This chain joins TRBV27 and TRBJ2-3; perhaps TRBD2 as D (6 bases). This CDR3 spans 15 amino acids. The germline CDR1 and CDR2 sequences are MNHEY and SMNVEV (reference sequence). The V and J ends lost 5 bases and 1 base respectively, with 13 bases between them.

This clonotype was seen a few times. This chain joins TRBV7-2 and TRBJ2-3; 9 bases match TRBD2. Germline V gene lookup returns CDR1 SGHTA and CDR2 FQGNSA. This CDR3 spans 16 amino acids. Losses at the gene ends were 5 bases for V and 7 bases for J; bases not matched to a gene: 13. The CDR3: CASSGGTSYRLNTQYF. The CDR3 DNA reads TGTGCCAGCAGCGGGGGGACTAGCTACAGGCTAAATACGCAGTATTTT.

CDR3 residues: CSAATGNQPQHF. CDR3 sequence (DNA): TGCAGTGCTGCGACAGGGAATCAGCCCCAGCATTTT. The chain recombines TRBV20-1 with TRBJ1-5; TRBD1 matches 7 bases. The CDR3 runs 12 residues. Unmatched junction bases numbered 2, after V lost 5 bases and J lost 4 bases. In germline, CDR1 is DFQATT, CDR2 SNEGSKA (reference sequence).

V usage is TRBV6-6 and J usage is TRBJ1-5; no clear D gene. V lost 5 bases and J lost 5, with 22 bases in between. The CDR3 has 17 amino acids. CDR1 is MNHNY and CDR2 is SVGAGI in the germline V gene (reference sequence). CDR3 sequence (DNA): TGTGCCAGCAGTCACAAGACCCCGGGATCGAACGATCAGCCCCAGCATTTT. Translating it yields CASSHKTPGSNDQPQHF.

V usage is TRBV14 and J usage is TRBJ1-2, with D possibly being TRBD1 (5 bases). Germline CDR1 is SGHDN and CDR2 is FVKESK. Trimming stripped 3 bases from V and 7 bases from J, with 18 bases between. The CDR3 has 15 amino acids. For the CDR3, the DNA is TGTGCCAGCAGCCACGCGGACGGACGGGGCTCTGGCTACACCTTC. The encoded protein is CASSHADGRGSGYTF.

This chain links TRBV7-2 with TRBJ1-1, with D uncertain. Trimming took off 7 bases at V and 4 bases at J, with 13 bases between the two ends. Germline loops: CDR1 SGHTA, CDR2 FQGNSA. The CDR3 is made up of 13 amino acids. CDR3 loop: CASTLAVPTEAFF. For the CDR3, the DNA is TGTGCCAGCACCCTGGCGGTGCCCACTGAAGCTTTCTTT.

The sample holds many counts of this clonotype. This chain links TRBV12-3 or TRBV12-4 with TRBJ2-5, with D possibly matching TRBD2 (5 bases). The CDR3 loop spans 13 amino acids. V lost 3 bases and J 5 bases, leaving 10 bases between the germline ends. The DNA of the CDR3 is TGTGCCAGCAGTTTCCGTCGCGGGGAGACCCAGTACTTC. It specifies CASSFRRGETQYF.

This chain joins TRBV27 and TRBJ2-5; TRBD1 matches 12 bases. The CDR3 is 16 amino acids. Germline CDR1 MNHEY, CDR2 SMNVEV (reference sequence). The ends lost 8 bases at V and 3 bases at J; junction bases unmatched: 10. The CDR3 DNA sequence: TGTGCCAGCCAGGATCGGGGACAGGGGGCGGAAGAGACCCAGTACTTC. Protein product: CASQDRGQGAEETQYF.

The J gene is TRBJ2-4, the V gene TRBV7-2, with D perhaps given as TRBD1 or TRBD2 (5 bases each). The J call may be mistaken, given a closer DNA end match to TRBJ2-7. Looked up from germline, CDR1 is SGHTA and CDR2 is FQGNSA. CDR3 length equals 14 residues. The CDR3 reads CASSWDGKSYEQYF. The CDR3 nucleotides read TGTGCCAGCAGCTGGGACGGAAAAAGCTACGAGCAGTACTTC.

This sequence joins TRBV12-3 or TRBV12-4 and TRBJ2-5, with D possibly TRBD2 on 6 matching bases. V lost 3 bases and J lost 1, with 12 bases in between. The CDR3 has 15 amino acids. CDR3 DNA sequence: TGTGCCAGCAGTTTCCGGGAGAAACCCCAAGAGACCCAGTACTTC. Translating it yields CASSFREKPQETQYF.

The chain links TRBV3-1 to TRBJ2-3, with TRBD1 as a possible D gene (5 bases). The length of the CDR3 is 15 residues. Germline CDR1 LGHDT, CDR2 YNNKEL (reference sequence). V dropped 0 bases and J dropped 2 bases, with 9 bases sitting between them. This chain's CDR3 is CASSQDLRDTDTQYF. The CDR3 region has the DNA TGTGCCAGCAGCCAAGATCTCAGGGACACAGATACGCAGTATTTT.

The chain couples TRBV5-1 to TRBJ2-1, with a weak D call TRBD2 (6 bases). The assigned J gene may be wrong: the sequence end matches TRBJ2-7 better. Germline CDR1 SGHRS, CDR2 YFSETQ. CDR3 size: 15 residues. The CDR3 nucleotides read TGCGCCAGCATGGCGGGGACTTACTCCTACAATGAGCAGTACTTC. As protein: CASMAGTYSYNEQYF.

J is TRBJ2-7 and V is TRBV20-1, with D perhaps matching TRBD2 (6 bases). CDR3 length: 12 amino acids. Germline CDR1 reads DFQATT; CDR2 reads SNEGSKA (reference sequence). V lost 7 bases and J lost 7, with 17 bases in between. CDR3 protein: CSVGGVGNEQYF. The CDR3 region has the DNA TGCAGTGTCGGAGGGGTGGGGAATGAGCAGTACTTC.

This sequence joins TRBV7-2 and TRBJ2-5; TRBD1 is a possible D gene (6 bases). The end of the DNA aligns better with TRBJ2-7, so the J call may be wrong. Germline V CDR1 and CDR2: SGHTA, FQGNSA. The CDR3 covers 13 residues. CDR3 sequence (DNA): TGTGCCAGCAGCTTCCAGGGGAAGCACGAGCAGTACTTC. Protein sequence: CASSFQGKHEQYF.

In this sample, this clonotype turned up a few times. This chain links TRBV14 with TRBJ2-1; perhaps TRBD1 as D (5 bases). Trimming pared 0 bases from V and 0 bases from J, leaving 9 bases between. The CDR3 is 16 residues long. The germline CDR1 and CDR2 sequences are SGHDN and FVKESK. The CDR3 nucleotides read TGTGCCAGCAGCCAAGATCCAGGGAACTCCTACAATGAGCAGTTCTTC. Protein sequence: CASSQDPGNSYNEQFF.

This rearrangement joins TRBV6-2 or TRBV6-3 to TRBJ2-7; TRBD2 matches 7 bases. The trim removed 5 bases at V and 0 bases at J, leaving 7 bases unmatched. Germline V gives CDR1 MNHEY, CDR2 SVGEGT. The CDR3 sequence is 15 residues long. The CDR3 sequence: CASSPGLGTSYEQYF. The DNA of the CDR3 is TGTGCCAGCAGTCCCGGACTAGGAACCTCCTACGAGCAGTACTTC.

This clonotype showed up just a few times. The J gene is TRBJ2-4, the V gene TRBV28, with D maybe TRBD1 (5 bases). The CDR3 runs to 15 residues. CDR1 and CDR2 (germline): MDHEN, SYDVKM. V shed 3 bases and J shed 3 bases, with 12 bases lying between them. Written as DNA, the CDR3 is TGTGCCAGCAGTTTCCGGACACACATCAAAAACATTCAGTACTTC. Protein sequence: CASSFRTHIKNIQYF.

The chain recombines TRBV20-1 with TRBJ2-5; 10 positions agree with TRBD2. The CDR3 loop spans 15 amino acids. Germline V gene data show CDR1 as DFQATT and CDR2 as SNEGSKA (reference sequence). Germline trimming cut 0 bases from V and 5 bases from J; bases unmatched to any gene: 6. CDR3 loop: CSARELAGTVETQYF. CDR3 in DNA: TGCAGTGCTAGAGAACTAGCGGGGACAGTGGAGACCCAGTACTTC.

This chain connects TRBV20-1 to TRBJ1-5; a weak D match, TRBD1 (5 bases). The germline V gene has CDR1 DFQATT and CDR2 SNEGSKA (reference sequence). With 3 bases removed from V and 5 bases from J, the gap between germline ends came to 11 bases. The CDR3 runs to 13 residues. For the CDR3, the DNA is TGCAGTGCTAGCCCAGGGCTTGATCAGCCCCAGCATTTT. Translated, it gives CSASPGLDQPQHF.